One and the same sample provided the 23 T cell receptor beta chains below, sequenced in a study of CD8 T cells in Susac syndrome. Random hexamers served to reverse transcribe roughly 0.5 to 1 ug RNA. TCRdb re-called the immunoSEQ multiplex PCR reads through MiXCR, storing one row per CDR3 protein. This sample has over 95,000 distinct CDR3 sequences, with about 90% found just once. The source material was CD4+ T cells from PBMCs. These receptors originate from a human donor in good health.

Concerning this clonotype: The junction departs from germline at one end; a sequencing error may be responsible. The chain links TRBV11-1 to TRBJ1-1; unclear D gene. The CDR3 consists of 9 residues. Germline V gene lookup returns CDR1 SGHAT and CDR2 FQDESV (reference sequence). The DNA for the CDR3 is TGTGCCAGCAGCTTAGCTCCCGTCTTT. Protein sequence: CASSLAPVF.

The gene calls are TRBV7-9 and TRBJ2-7; 8 bases are a match to TRBD1. V dropped 5 bases and J dropped 0; count of bases not matched to a gene: 9. Germline loops: CDR1 SEHNR, CDR2 FQNEAQ (reference sequence). This CDR3 contains 16 residues. This CDR3 reads CASSTRTGTPSYEQYF. The CDR3 DNA reads TGTGCCAGCAGCACACGGACAGGGACCCCCTCCTACGAGCAGTACTTC.

The chain couples TRBV12-3 or TRBV12-4 to TRBJ2-5; no clear D gene. The V end lost 4 bases, the J end lost 3 bases, and 9 bases lay between the germline ends. The CDR3 runs to 13 residues. CDR3 in amino acids: CASSWDNEETQYF. CDR3 nucleotides: TGTGCCAGCAGTTGGGATAACGAAGAGACCCAGTACTTC.

The V and J genes are TRBV4-1 and TRBJ2-5; 7 bases line up with TRBD2. Trimming removed 1 base from V and 5 bases from J; junction bases left unmatched: 10. Looked up from germline, CDR1 is MGHRA and CDR2 is YSYEKL. The CDR3 contains 16 residues. The CDR3 coding sequence is TGCGCCAGCAGCCAAGGTGATAGCGGGTCGGGCGAGACCCAGTACTTC. Amino acids: CASSQGDSGSGETQYF.

The chain has TRBV7-2 and TRBJ2-7; possible D gene TRBD1, 6 bases. The V and J ends lost 4 bases and 2 bases respectively, with 12 bases between them. The CDR3 has 14 residues. Germline-derived CDR1 and CDR2 are SGHTA and FQGNSA. In DNA, the CDR3 is TGTGCCAGCAGCTCGGACAGTGCTACCTACGAGCAGTACTTC. Translation: CASSSDSATYEQYF.

This chain uses TRBV20-1 with TRBJ2-7; D call uncertain. The V gene lost 1 base and the J gene lost 2 bases, with 12 bases spanning the gap. The germline V gene encodes CDR1 DFQATT and CDR2 SNEGSKA (reference sequence). This CDR3 has 14 residues. The CDR3, as DNA: TGCAGTGCTAGAGCTCTGGACGACGCCTACGAGCAGTACTTC. It codes for CSARALDDAYEQYF.

V is TRBV7-3 and J is TRBJ2-7, with a weak D call TRBD2 (5 bases). CDR1 and CDR2 (germline): SGHTA, FQGTGA. This CDR3 contains 15 residues. The V end lost 5 bases, the J end lost 1 base, and 15 bases lay between the germline ends. CDR3 amino acids: CASSIRADRSYEQYF. The CDR3 region has the DNA TGTGCCAGCAGCATCCGAGCGGACCGGTCCTACGAGCAGTACTTC.

J is TRBJ1-3 and V is TRBV4-2; D call uncertain. In germline, CDR1 is LGHNA, CDR2 YNFKEQ. The CDR3 length is 16 residues. V was cut by 0 bases and J by 4 bases, with 13 bases left in between. This chain's CDR3 is CASSQDPRSQGNTIYF. The CDR3 nucleotides are TGTGCCAGCAGCCAAGACCCCAGGAGTCAGGGAAACACCATATATTTT.

The chain employs TRBV20-1 and TRBJ2-3, with 7 positions matching TRBD2. J gave up 4 bases and V 6 bases, and 13 bases lay outside the gene matches. Germline CDR1 DFQATT, CDR2 SNEGSKA (reference sequence). CDR3 size: 15 residues. CDR3 nucleotides: TGCAGTGCCACTCAAGCAGCGGGAAGCTCAGATACGCAGTATTTT. This encodes CSATQAAGSSDTQYF.

This clonotype showed up just a few times. The chain combines TRBV19 with TRBJ1-5; 7 positions match TRBD1. J was trimmed by 2 bases and V by 5 bases; bases with no gene match: 3. Germline V gene lookup returns CDR1 LNHDA and CDR2 SQIVND (reference sequence). CDR3 length: 14 amino acids. In DNA, the CDR3 is TGTGCCAGTAGTGGGCAGGGGGGCAATCAGCCCCAGCATTTT. Amino acid sequence: CASSGQGGNQPQHF.

The gene calls are TRBV6-5 and TRBJ2-7; D not certain. Germline V CDR1 and CDR2: MNHEY, SVGAGI. The ends were cut back, 1 base at V and 0 bases at J, with 10 bases in the middle. The CDR3 extends over 15 amino acids. The CDR3 sequence: CASSYFGPSSYEQYF. CDR3 in DNA: TGTGCCAGCAGTTACTTCGGACCAAGCTCCTACGAGCAGTACTTC.

This chain connects TRBV15 to TRBJ2-6; unclear D gene. V was shortened by 4 bases and J by 1 base, with 2 bases between the two germline ends. The germline V gene has CDR1 LNHNV and CDR2 YYDKDF (reference sequence). This CDR3 region has 13 residues. The CDR3: CATSTSGANVLTF. Written as DNA, the CDR3 is TGTGCCACCAGCACATCTGGGGCCAACGTCCTGACTTTC. Filled out from reference TRBV15 and TRBJ2-6, the complete variable domain reads DAMVIQNPRYQVTQFGKPVTLSCSQTLNHNVMYWYQQKSSQAPKLLFHYYDKDFNNEADTPDNFQSRRPNTSFCFLDIRSPGLGDTAMYLCATSTSGANVLTFGAGSRLTVL.

The sample holds a few counts of this clonotype. The chain employs TRBV7-3 and TRBJ2-2; 9 nucleotides agree with TRBD1. Germline V gene sequence: CDR1 SGHTA, CDR2 FQGTGA. The length of the CDR3 is 14 residues. J lost 5 bases, V lost 6 bases, and 4 bases had no gene match. The CDR3 bases are TGTGCCAGCAGACGCGGACAGGGGACCGGGGAGCTGTTTTTT. It is translated as CASRRGQGTGELFF.

This clonotype appeared once. The DNA for the CDR3 is TGTGCCAGCAGCTTATCTGCAGAGACGGGCTATGGCTACACCTTC. Protein: CASSLSAETGYGYTF. The rearrangement uses TRBV7-3 and TRBJ1-2; unclear D gene. The CDR3 is 15 amino acids. Trimming removed 2 bases from V and 4 bases from J, with 14 bases in between. CDR1 is SGHTA and CDR2 is FQGTGA in the germline V gene.

This clonotype appeared a single time. The chain links TRBV7-6 to TRBJ1-5; D gene uncertain. The length of the CDR3 is 17 residues. Germline-derived CDR1 and CDR2 are SGHVS and FNYEAQ. V was trimmed by 1 base and J by 0 bases, leaving 13 bases between them. The CDR3 reads CASSLGRAGGSNQPQHF. The CDR3 DNA is TGTGCCAGCAGCTTAGGGCGGGCTGGAGGTAGCAATCAGCCCCAGCATTTT.

J is TRBJ2-1 and V is TRBV28, with 9 nucleotides matching TRBD1. The CDR3 runs to 14 residues. Germline loops: CDR1 MDHEN, CDR2 SYDVKM. The V and J ends lost 11 bases and 8 bases, in that order; junction bases with no gene match: 13. The CDR3 reads CASHPGQGYDEQFF. In DNA, the CDR3 is TGTGCCTCACATCCGGGACAGGGTTACGATGAGCAGTTCTTC.

The CDR3, as DNA: TGTGCCAGCAGCCGCGGGATGTATGGCTACACCTTC. This sequence encodes CASSRGMYGYTF. The chain uses TRBV7-8 and TRBJ1-2; D not certain. V shed 5 bases and J shed 5 bases, with 9 bases lying between them. The CDR3 is 12 residues long. CDR1 is SGHVS, CDR2 FQNEAQ, per germline.

This CDR3 reads CASSGLNREQYF. CDR3 coding DNA: TGTGCCAGCAGCGGCCTGAATCGCGAGCAGTACTTC. This rearrangement joins TRBV2 to TRBJ2-7, with D unclear. Germline CDR1 SNHLY, CDR2 FYNNEI. This CDR3 is 12 amino acids long. Trimming took 6 bases from V and 6 from J, leaving 12 bases between them.

Here the CDR3 DNA reads TGTGCCAGCCCTAACGGCACCGGGGAGCTGTTTTTT. It yields the protein CASPNGTGELFF. V and J are TRBV2 and TRBJ2-2; D uncertain. V dropped 8 bases and J dropped 4 bases, with 8 bases sitting between them. CDR3 length: 12 amino acids. Germline lookup yields CDR1 SNHLY and CDR2 FYNNEI.

This sequence joins TRBV7-2 and TRBJ1-1; D perhaps matches TRBD1 (6 bases). Between the trimmed V and J ends, which lost 5 bases and 2 bases, there was a span of 12 bases. In germline, CDR1 is SGHTA, CDR2 FQGNSA. This CDR3 spans 14 amino acids. CDR3 amino acids: CASSPRGHNTEAFF. The CDR3 DNA follows: TGTGCCAGCAGCCCCCGGGGGCACAACACTGAAGCTTTCTTT. The variable domain in full, with the rest retrieved from reference TRBV7-2 and TRBJ1-1, is GAGVSQSPSNKVTEKGKDVELRCDPISGHTALYWYRQSLGQGLEFLIYFQGNSAPDKSGLPSDRFSAERTGGSVSTLTIQRTQQEDSAVYLCASSPRGHNTEAFFGQGTRLTVV.

The CDR3 loop is CASTYRATEAFF. The CDR3, as DNA: TGTGCCAGTACCTACAGGGCCACTGAAGCTTTCTTT. The V gene is TRBV19, the J gene TRBJ1-1; D is possibly TRBD1 (6 bases). The CDR3 runs 12 residues. Germline lookup yields CDR1 LNHDA and CDR2 SQIVND (reference sequence). The ends were cut back, 7 bases at V and 4 bases at J, with 10 bases in the middle.

The chain uses TRBV3-1 and TRBJ2-7, with 12 bases that match TRBD2. Germline assignment: CDR1 LGHDT and CDR2 YNNKEL (reference sequence). The trim removed 3 bases at V and 7 bases at J, leaving 7 bases unmatched. The CDR3 consists of 15 residues. CDR3 coding DNA: TGTGCCAGCAGCCAGCTAGCGGGAGGGCAGAAAGAGCAGTACTTC. It yields the protein CASSQLAGGQKEQYF.

A word on this clonotype: A read error may produce the germline difference seen at one junction end. The chain employs TRBV7-7 and TRBJ2-5, with 9 bases fitting TRBD1. The germline gives CDR1 SSHAT, CDR2 FNYEAQ (reference sequence). This CDR3 has 14 residues. The CDR3 loop is CASSLDRGQETQYF. The CDR3 nucleotides are TGTGCTAGCAGCCTGGACAGGGGACAAGAGACCCAGTACTTC.